The clone carrying this T cell receptor (beta chain) was observed a few times. What it binds is unknown. This sample was taken from a study of T-cell memory formation after mild COVID-19. General study points: Memory from before infection featured some responding clones, which suggests cross-reactive memory joined.

This CDR3 comprises 15 residues. The V end was cut by 4 bases, the J end by 4 bases, with 18 bases between. Germline values: CDR1 SGHDT, CDR2 YYEEEE. TCRdb reprocessed the 5' RACE reads via MiXCR and lists one record per CDR3 protein. The sample has 470,000 or so distinct CDR3 sequences, roughly 20% seen once. Sequenced: PBMCs or a T cell subset sorted from them (not recorded which). This TCR was recovered from an adult woman who had mild COVID-19 (a few samples of this study predate the infection). Cell type and time point are not known. This sequence joins TRBV5-6 and TRBJ2-7; D may be TRBD1 (6 bases). The CDR3 nucleotides are TGTGCCAGCAGCGCCTGGACAGTATTCCTTTACGAGCAGTACTTC. It yields the protein CASSAWTVFLYEQYF.